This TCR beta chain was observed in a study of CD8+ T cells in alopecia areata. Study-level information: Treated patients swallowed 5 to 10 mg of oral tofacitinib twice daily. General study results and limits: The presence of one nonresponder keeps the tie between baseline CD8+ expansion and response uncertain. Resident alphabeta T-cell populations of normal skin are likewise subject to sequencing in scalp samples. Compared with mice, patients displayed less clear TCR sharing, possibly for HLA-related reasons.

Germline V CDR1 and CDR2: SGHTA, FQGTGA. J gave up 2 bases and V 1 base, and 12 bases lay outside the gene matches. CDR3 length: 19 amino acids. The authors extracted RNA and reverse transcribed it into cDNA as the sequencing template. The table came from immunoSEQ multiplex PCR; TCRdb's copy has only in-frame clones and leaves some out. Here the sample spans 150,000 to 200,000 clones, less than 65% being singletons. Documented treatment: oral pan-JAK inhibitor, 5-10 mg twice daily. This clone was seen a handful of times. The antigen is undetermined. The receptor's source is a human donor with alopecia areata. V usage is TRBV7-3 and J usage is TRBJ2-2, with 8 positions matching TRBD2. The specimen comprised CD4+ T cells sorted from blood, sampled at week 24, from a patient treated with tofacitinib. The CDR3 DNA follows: TGTGCCAGCAGCTTAATGGTCTTCGGTAGCGGGGCAAACACCGGGGAGCTGTTTTTT. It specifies CASSLMVFGSGANTGELFF.